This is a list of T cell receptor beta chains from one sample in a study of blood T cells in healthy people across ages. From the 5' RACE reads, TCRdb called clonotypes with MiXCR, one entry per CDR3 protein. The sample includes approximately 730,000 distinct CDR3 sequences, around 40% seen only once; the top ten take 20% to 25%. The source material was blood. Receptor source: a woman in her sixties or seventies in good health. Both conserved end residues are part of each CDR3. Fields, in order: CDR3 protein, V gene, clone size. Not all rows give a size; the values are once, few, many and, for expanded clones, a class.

CDR3: CASSLDNSLPRETQYF; V: TRBV7-2; size: .
CDR3: CASSRDRGGTEAFF; V: TRBV12-3/TRBV12-4; size: .
CDR3: CATSRVRGVAIETQYF; V: TRBV15; size: .
CDR3: CASSPIRDANRGEQYF; V: TRBV7-9; size: .
CDR3: CASSQDLTGETQYF; V: TRBV3-1; size: few
CDR3: CSARDRAVNTEAFF; V: TRBV20-1; size: .
CDR3: CASSPELPNTQYF; V: TRBV7-3; size: .
CDR3: CASSSLTGSGYTF; V: TRBV6-5; size: once
CDR3: CAWSVKQGQYF; V: TRBV30; size: .
CDR3: CSASPRGGANYGYTF; V: TRBV20-1; size: .
CDR3: CARRWSEWSSYNEQFF; V: TRBV6-6; size: few
CDR3: CASSDPRTGSKHIQYF; V: TRBV6-1; size: .
CDR3: CSASVDRGTYEQYF; V: TRBV20-1; size: few
CDR3: CASSLGQGGYEQYF; V: TRBV5-1; size: many
CDR3: CASNRRGFSDTQYF; V: TRBV25-1; size: .
CDR3: CASSPGGTGDTEAFF; V: TRBV5-1; size: .
CDR3: CASSQLEPNTGELFF; V: TRBV3-1; size: .
CDR3: CASSRTGRRLYNEQYF; V: TRBV12-1; size: .
CDR3: CASSTQLAGEAQFF; V: TRBV6-2/TRBV6-3; size: .
CDR3: CAISGRHLLTGELFF; V: TRBV10-3; size: many
CDR3: CSARTSGSTSEQYF; V: TRBV20-1; size: .
CDR3: CASSIGWTPNEKLFF; V: TRBV19; size: .
CDR3: CSVNLGTAYGYTF; V: TRBV29-1; size: few
CDR3: CSYRGRTEAFF; V: TRBV29-1; size: .
CDR3: CASSSGGTLINEKLFF; V: TRBV5-5; size: few
CDR3: CASSHVLLAGGGEQFF; V: TRBV4-3; size: .
CDR3: CATSVGGKGQFF; V: TRBV24-1; size: .